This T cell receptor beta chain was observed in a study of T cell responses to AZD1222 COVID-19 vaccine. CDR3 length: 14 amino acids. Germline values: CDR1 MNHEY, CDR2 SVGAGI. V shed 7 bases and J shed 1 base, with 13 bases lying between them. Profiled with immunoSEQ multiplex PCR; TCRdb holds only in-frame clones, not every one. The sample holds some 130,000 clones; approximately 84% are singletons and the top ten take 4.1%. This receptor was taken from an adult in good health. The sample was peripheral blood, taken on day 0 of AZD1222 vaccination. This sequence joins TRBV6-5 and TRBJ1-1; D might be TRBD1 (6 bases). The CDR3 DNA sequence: TGTGCCAGCACTTCCGGGACACCGAACACTGAAGCTTTCTTT. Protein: CASTSGTPNTEAFF.